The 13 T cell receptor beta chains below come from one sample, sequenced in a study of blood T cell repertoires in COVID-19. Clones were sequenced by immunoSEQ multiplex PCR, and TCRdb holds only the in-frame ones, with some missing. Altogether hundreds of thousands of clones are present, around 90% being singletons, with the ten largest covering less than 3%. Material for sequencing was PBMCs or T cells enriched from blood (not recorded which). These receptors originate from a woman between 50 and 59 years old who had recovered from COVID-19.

This CDR3 is CASSRGQGGSYEQYF. In nucleotides, the CDR3 is TGTGCCAGCAGCCGGGGACAGGGGGGGTCCTACGAGCAGTACTTC. The chain recombines TRBV11-2 with TRBJ2-7, with TRBD1 matching 11 bases. The CDR3 length is 15 residues. Trimming removed 5 bases from V and 1 base from J; junction bases left unmatched: 4. Per germline, CDR1 SGHAT and CDR2 FQNNGV.

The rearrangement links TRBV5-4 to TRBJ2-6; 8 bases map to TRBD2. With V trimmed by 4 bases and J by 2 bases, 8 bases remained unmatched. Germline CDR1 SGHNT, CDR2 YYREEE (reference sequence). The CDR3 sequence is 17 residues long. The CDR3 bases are TGTGCCAGCAGCCCAAAAGCGGGAGCCACTGGGGCCAACGTCCTGACTTTC. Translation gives CASSPKAGATGANVLTF.

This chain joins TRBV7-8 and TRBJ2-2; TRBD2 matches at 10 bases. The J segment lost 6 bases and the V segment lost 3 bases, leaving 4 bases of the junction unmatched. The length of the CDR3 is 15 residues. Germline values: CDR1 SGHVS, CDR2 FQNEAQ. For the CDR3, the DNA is TGTGCCAGCAGCTTCATGGGACTAGCGTCCGGGGAGCTGTTTTTT. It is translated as CASSFMGLASGELFF.

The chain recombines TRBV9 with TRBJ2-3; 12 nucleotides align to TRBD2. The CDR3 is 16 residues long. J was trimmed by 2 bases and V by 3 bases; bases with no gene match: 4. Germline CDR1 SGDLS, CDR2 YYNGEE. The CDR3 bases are TGTGCCAGCAGCGCTTCTAGCGGGAGGGCCACAGATACGCAGTATTTT. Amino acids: CASSASSGRATDTQYF.

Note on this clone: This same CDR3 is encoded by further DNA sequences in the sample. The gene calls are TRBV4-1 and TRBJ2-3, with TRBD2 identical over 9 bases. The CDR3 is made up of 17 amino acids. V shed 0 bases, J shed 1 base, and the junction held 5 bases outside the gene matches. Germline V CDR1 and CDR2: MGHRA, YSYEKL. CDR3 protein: CASSQEGSGRRTDTQYF. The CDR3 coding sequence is TGCGCCAGCAGCCAAGAGGGCAGCGGGAGGCGCACAGATACGCAGTATTTT.

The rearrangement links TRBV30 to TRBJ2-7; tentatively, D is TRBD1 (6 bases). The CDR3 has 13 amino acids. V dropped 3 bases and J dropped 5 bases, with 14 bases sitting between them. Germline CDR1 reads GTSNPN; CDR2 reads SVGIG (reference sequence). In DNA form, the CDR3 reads TGTGCCTGGAGCATACAGGGTGTCCACGAGCAGTACTTC. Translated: CAWSIQGVHEQYF.

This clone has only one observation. The CDR3 region is CASSATSGREYEQYF. The CDR3 DNA reads as TGTGCCAGCAGCGCGACTAGCGGGAGGGAATACGAGCAGTACTTC. V is TRBV9 and J is TRBJ2-7; 14 nucleotides agree with TRBD2. The trim removed 3 bases at V and 4 bases at J, leaving 3 bases unmatched. This CDR3 is 15 amino acids long. Germline V gene data show CDR1 as SGDLS and CDR2 as YYNGEE.

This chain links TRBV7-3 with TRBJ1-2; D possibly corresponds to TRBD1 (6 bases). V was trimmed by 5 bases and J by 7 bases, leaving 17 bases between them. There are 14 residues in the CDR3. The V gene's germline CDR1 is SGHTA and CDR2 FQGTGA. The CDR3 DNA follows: TGTGCCAGCAGCCCGAGTGGGGGGGCGGGTGGCTACACCTTC. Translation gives CASSPSGGAGGYTF.

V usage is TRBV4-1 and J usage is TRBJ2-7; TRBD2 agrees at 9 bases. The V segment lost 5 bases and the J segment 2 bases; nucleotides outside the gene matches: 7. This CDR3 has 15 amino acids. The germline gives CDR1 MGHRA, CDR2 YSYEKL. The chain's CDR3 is CASSDMTSGPYEQYF. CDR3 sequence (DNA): TGCGCCAGCAGCGACATGACTAGCGGACCCTACGAGCAGTACTTC.

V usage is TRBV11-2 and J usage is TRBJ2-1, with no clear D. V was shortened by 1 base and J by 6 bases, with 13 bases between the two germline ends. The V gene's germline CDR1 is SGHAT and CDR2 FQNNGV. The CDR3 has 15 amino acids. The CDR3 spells CASSLGPSLGNEQFF. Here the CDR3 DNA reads TGTGCCAGCAGCTTAGGCCCCAGCCTAGGCAATGAGCAGTTCTTC.

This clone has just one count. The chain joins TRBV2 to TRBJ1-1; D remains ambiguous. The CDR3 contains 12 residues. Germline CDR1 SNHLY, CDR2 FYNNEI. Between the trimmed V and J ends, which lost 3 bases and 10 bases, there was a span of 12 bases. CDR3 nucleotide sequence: TGTGCCAGCAGTGAGCGTCCGGGTTCAGCTTTCTTT. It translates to CASSERPGSAFF.

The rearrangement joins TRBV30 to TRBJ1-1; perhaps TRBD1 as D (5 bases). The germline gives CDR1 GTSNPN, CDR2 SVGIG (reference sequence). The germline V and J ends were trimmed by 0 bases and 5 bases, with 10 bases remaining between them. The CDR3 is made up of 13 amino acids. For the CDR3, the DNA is TGTGCCTGGAGTGTACAGGTGTGGACTGAAGCTTTCTTT. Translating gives CAWSVQVWTEAFF.

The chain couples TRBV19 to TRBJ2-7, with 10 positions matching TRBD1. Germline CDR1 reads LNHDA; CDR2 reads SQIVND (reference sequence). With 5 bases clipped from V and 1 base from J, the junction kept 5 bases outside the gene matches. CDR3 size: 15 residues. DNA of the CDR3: TGTGCCAGTAGTTCCGGGACAGGGGCTTCCTACGAGCAGTACTTC. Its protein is CASSSGTGASYEQYF.